Following are 30 T cell receptor beta chains from one sample sequenced in a study of beta chain features in type 1 diabetes (dated by TCRdb to about 2018). To prepare the library, the immunoSEQ multiplex PCR assay was applied. All of the isolated RNA was reverse transcribed with the High Capacity cDNA Reverse Transcription Kit, so expressed TCRB transcripts were sequenced. The table comes from immuneACCESS by way of TCRdb, which keeps in-frame sequences with V and J called. Part of the clones is missing from these tables; in studies checked, under half for an unresolved V gene and the rest for unknown reasons. Counted in this sample were about 200,000 clones; roughly a tenth of them appeared once. Jointly, the top ten make up approximately 1.3% of the sample. The specimen was central memory CD4+ T cells from blood. The source of these receptors is a man between 18 and 29 years old in good health.

The genes are TRBV4-1 and TRBJ1-1; 9 bases line up with TRBD1. Trimming at V came to 2 bases and at J to 5 bases, leaving 9 bases not matched to a gene. Germline V gives CDR1 MGHRA, CDR2 YSYEKL. This CDR3 is 16 amino acids long. The CDR3 here is CASSQPQDRGQTEAFF. CDR3 bases: TGCGCCAGCAGCCAACCGCAGGACAGGGGACAGACTGAAGCTTTCTTT.

This clone was observed at least ten times. The V call is TRBV10-3, the J call TRBJ2-5; 8 bases map to TRBD2. In germline, CDR1 is ENHRY, CDR2 SYGVKD. The CDR3 covers 15 residues. The V gene end was trimmed by 3 bases and the J gene end by 5 bases; junction bases not matched to a gene: 8. DNA of the CDR3: TGTGCCATCAGTGATCCAGCGGGAGTGAGGGAGACCCAGTACTTC. It yields the protein CAISDPAGVRETQYF.

This clone came up many times. CDR3 sequence reads: CSVEDWTRTGELFF. The CDR3 DNA is TGCAGCGTTGAAGACTGGACGAGGACCGGGGAGCTGTTTTTT. V usage is TRBV29-1 and J usage is TRBJ2-2; D is undetermined. Germline V gene data show CDR1 as SQVTM and CDR2 as ANQGSEA. The germline V and J ends were trimmed by 0 bases and 5 bases, with 10 bases remaining between them. This CDR3 region has 14 residues.

This clone was found a few times. The genes are TRBV19 and TRBJ2-7; 9 bases map to TRBD1. The CDR3 covers 14 residues. CDR1 and CDR2 (germline): LNHDA, SQIVND (reference sequence). Trimming took 6 bases from V and 6 from J; bases not matched to a gene: 9. The CDR3 nucleotides are TGTGCCAGTAGATTGGGACAGGGCTCGGGCGAGCAGTACTTC. The encoded protein is CASRLGQGSGEQYF.

This clone was recorded a few times. The DNA for the CDR3 is TGTGCCAGTAGTATTCGGGAACAAGAGACCCAGTACTTC. Its protein is CASSIREQETQYF. The V gene is TRBV19, the J gene TRBJ2-5, with D possibly matching TRBD2 (5 bases). Germline V gene lookup returns CDR1 LNHDA and CDR2 SQIVND (reference sequence). This CDR3 has 13 amino acids. Trimming shortened V by 3 bases and J by 2 bases, and 7 bases separated the two germline ends.

This clone was recorded a few times. V is TRBV4-1 and J is TRBJ2-3; tentatively, D is TRBD2 (6 bases). The CDR3 totals 15 residues. Germline V CDR1 and CDR2: MGHRA, YSYEKL. The V end lost 4 bases, the J end lost 4 bases, and 15 bases lay between the germline ends. In nucleotides, the CDR3 is TGCGCCAGCAGCCGGGGCGTAGCGGTCGCAGATACGCAGTATTTT. Its protein product is CASSRGVAVADTQYF.

The J gene is TRBJ1-1, the V gene TRBV27; TRBD1 is a possible D gene (5 bases). This CDR3 contains 15 residues. The germline V and J ends were trimmed by 6 bases and 1 base, with 15 bases remaining between them. In germline, CDR1 is MNHEY, CDR2 SMNVEV (reference sequence). CDR3 sequence reads: CASSRLGGGNTEAFF. CDR3 bases: TGTGCCAGCAGCCGACTCGGGGGAGGGAACACTGAAGCTTTCTTT.

In this sample, this clone turned up many times. The chain couples TRBV29-1 to TRBJ1-1; D is ambiguous. CDR3 size: 12 residues. V lost 6 bases and J lost 10, with 18 bases in between. Germline CDR1 reads SQVTM; CDR2 reads ANQGSEA. The CDR3 here is CSVETPRSRAFF. The CDR3 DNA is TGCAGCGTAGAGACGCCCCGCTCCCGAGCTTTCTTT.

The V call is TRBV10-3, the J call TRBJ2-1; TRBD2 matches at 11 bases. CDR1 is ENHRY, CDR2 SYGVKD, per germline. The J segment lost 4 bases and the V segment lost 8 bases, leaving 4 bases of the junction unmatched. CDR3 length equals 14 residues. The CDR3 sequence is CAIGGTSGYNEQFF. CDR3 sequence (DNA): TGTGCCATCGGCGGGACTAGCGGTTACAATGAGCAGTTCTTC.

The chain recombines TRBV5-1 with TRBJ2-7, with 10 bases fitting TRBD1. Looked up from germline, CDR1 is SGHRS and CDR2 is YFSETQ. Losses at the gene ends were 3 bases for V and 6 bases for J; bases not matched to a gene: 6. The CDR3 is made up of 14 amino acids. The CDR3 nucleotides are TGCGCCAGCAGCTCACGACAGGGGGCTGGCGAGCAGTACTTC. It codes for CASSSRQGAGEQYF.

The rearrangement joins TRBV7-9 to TRBJ2-6, with D uncertain. V shed 4 bases and J shed 3 bases, with 10 bases lying between them. The CDR3 has 15 residues. Per germline, CDR1 SEHNR and CDR2 FQNEAQ (reference sequence). The CDR3 region has the DNA TGTGCCAGCAGCTCGTCAAAAGGTGGGGCCAACGTCCTGACTTTC. It specifies CASSSSKGGANVLTF.

This chain connects TRBV10-3 to TRBJ2-2; 11 bases align to TRBD2. This CDR3 spans 16 amino acids. Trimming took 3 bases from V and 5 from J; bases not matched to a gene: 5. Germline-derived CDR1 and CDR2 are ENHRY and SYGVKD. CDR3 in amino acids: CAISDGTSGGTGELFF. CDR3 sequence (DNA): TGTGCCATCAGTGACGGGACTAGCGGAGGGACCGGGGAGCTGTTTTTT.

This chain joins TRBV29-1 and TRBJ2-6, with a weak D call TRBD2 (6 bases). CDR1 is SQVTM, CDR2 ANQGSEA, per germline. Trimming removed 5 bases from V and 1 base from J, with 9 bases in between. This CDR3 has 14 residues. Here the CDR3 DNA reads TGCAGCGTTCAAGGAGGGTCTGGGGCCAACGTCCTGACTTTC. Encoded protein: CSVQGGSGANVLTF.

This clone came up a few times. This chain joins TRBV7-2 and TRBJ1-2; TRBD1 agrees at 7 bases. This CDR3 has 15 amino acids. Trimming took 5 bases from V and 4 from J; bases not matched to a gene: 10. Looked up from germline, CDR1 is SGHTA and CDR2 is FQGNSA. The DNA for the CDR3 is TGTGCCAGCAGCCCCGAGGGACAGACAACCTATGGCTACACCTTC. It encodes CASSPEGQTTYGYTF. Drawing the rest from reference TRBV7-2 and TRBJ1-2, the complete variable domain is GAGVSQSPSNKVTEKGKDVELRCDPISGHTALYWYRQSLGQGLEFLIYFQGNSAPDKSGLPSDRFSAERTGGSVSTLTIQRTQQEDSAVYLCASSPEGQTTYGYTFGSGTRLTVV.

This clone was seen many times. The V call is TRBV29-1, the J call TRBJ2-2; D might be TRBD1 (6 bases). This CDR3 comprises 13 residues. Germline V gives CDR1 SQVTM, CDR2 ANQGSEA. Trimming cost V 7 bases and J 4 bases, with 13 bases left between them. DNA of the CDR3: TGCAGCGCCACGAGCAGGGGCACCGGGGAGCTGTTTTTT. Its translation is CSATSRGTGELFF.

This clone was found a few times. CDR3 nucleotide sequence: TGTGCCAGCAGTTACGTCCGCAATGAGCAGTTCTTC. It translates to CASSYVRNEQFF. The chain recombines TRBV6-6 with TRBJ2-1; D is uncertain. The CDR3 is 12 residues long. Trimming cost V 2 bases and J 6 bases, with 5 bases left between them. CDR1 is MNHNY, CDR2 SVGAGI, per germline (reference sequence).

This clone was seen a few times. Its ends do not fully match the called genes, so a read error is possible. The chain links TRBV7-9 to TRBJ2-3; perhaps TRBD2 as D (5 bases). The CDR3 extends over 14 amino acids. Looked up from germline, CDR1 is SEHNR and CDR2 is FQNEAQ (reference sequence). This CDR3 reads CASSEQRSTDTQYF. CDR3 nucleotides: TGCGCCAGCAGCGAACAGCGGAGCACAGATACGCAGTATTTT.

This clone was detected a few times. V is TRBV5-4 and J is TRBJ2-3; D remains unclear. V lost 0 bases and J lost 0, with 5 bases in between. Per germline, CDR1 SGHNT and CDR2 YYREEE (reference sequence). CDR3 length: 14 amino acids. CDR3 DNA: TGTGCCAGCAGCTTGGGAGGTAGCACAGATACGCAGTATTTT. This gives the protein CASSLGGSTDTQYF.

J is TRBJ2-7 and V is TRBV9, with D uncertain. CDR3 length: 11 residues. Germline CDR1 SGDLS, CDR2 YYNGEE. With 4 bases removed from V and 2 bases from J, the gap between germline ends came to 4 bases. The CDR3 sequence is CASSTPYEQYF. In nucleotides, the CDR3 is TGTGCCAGCAGCACCCCCTACGAGCAGTACTTC.

This clone has only a few counts. The rearrangement links TRBV30 to TRBJ1-2; D uncertain. This CDR3 region has 14 residues. Trimming removed 0 bases at V and 2 bases at J, with 10 bases between. CDR1 and CDR2 from the germline V gene are GTSNPN and SVGIG (reference sequence). The CDR3 DNA follows: TGTGCCTGGAGTGTATCACAGAAAAACTATGGCTACACCTTC. It encodes CAWSVSQKNYGYTF.

This clone was counted a few times. The CDR3 here is CASLPGLAGEDEQFF. For the CDR3, the DNA is TGTGCCAGCCTCCCCGGGCTAGCGGGAGAGGATGAGCAGTTCTTC. The genes are TRBV27 and TRBJ2-1, with 10 nucleotides matching TRBD2. The ends lost 8 bases at V and 8 bases at J; junction bases unmatched: 12. This CDR3 is 15 amino acids long. Germline V gives CDR1 MNHEY, CDR2 SMNVEV (reference sequence).

The V and J genes are TRBV5-4 and TRBJ2-7; 9 bases are a match to TRBD1. There are 14 residues in the CDR3. Germline CDR1 SGHNT, CDR2 YYREEE (reference sequence). J lost 6 bases, V lost 0 bases, and 4 bases had no gene match. The CDR3 loop reads CASSLVTGGSEQYF. For the CDR3, the DNA is TGTGCCAGCAGCTTGGTGACAGGGGGAAGCGAGCAGTACTTC. Full variable domain (remainder filled in from reference TRBV5-4 and TRBJ2-7): ETGVTQSPTHLIKTRGQQVTLRCSSQSGHNTVSWYQQALGQGPQFIFQYYREEENGRGNFPPRFSGLQFPNYSSELNVNALELDDSALYLCASSLVTGGSEQYFGPGTRLTVT.

In its sample, this clone was seen many times. The chain recombines TRBV27 with TRBJ2-3; 8 bases map to TRBD1. The CDR3 consists of 14 residues. Germline CDR1 MNHEY, CDR2 SMNVEV (reference sequence). Unmatched junction bases numbered 2, after V lost 5 bases and J lost 1 base. CDR3 loop: CASSPGGGTDTQYF. CDR3 sequence (DNA): TGTGCCAGCAGTCCAGGGGGCGGCACAGATACGCAGTATTTT.

The chain carries TRBV9 and TRBJ2-1; the D is unclear. Germline V gene lookup returns CDR1 SGDLS and CDR2 YYNGEE. Trimming removed 0 bases from V and 4 bases from J, with 11 bases in between. The CDR3 has 15 amino acids. Written as DNA, the CDR3 is TGTGCCAGCAGCGTAGATAGTTACGCATACAATGAGCAGTTCTTC. Protein: CASSVDSYAYNEQFF.

This chain uses TRBV15 with TRBJ2-1; D may be TRBD1 (5 bases). CDR1 is LNHNV and CDR2 is YYDKDF in the germline V gene (reference sequence). Deletions cut 0 bases from V and 9 bases from J, with 15 bases between. The CDR3 loop spans 15 amino acids. Written as DNA, the CDR3 is TGTGCCACCAGCAGAGATCAAATTAAGGGGCCTGAGCAGTTCTTC. Translated, it gives CATSRDQIKGPEQFF. Complete variable domain (other parts from reference TRBV15 and TRBJ2-1): DAMVIQNPRYQVTQFGKPVTLSCSQTLNHNVMYWYQQKSSQAPKLLFHYYDKDFNNEADTPDNFQSRRPNTSFCFLDIRSPGLGDTAMYLCATSRDQIKGPEQFFGPGTRLTVL.

The chain recombines TRBV5-1 with TRBJ2-5, with TRBD1 as a possible D gene (6 bases). There are 14 residues in the CDR3. Germline values: CDR1 SGHRS, CDR2 YFSETQ. V dropped 4 bases and J dropped 1 base, with 11 bases sitting between them. As DNA, the CDR3 is TGCGCCAGCAGCGGGGGCGATACCCAAGAGACCCAGTACTTC. Residues: CASSGGDTQETQYF.

This clone was counted between two and nine times. The sample holds other DNA sequences that translate to the same CDR3. The chain couples TRBV13 to TRBJ2-5; TRBD1 agrees at 8 bases. Germline V lookup: CDR1 PRHDT, CDR2 FYEKMQ (reference sequence). The length of the CDR3 is 13 residues. The trim removed 4 bases at V and 3 bases at J, leaving 1 base unmatched. CDR3 amino acids: CASSSDREETQYF. The CDR3 nucleotides are TGTGCCAGCAGCTCGGACAGGGAAGAGACCCAGTACTTC.

This clone has more than one count but fewer than ten. This sample includes further DNA sequences coding for the same CDR3. This chain connects TRBV29-1 to TRBJ2-3, with 16 bases aligning to TRBD2. The CDR3 runs 17 residues. Germline trimming cut 6 bases from V and 3 bases from J; bases unmatched to any gene: 9. Germline assignment: CDR1 SQVTM and CDR2 ANQGSEA. Here the CDR3 DNA reads TGCAGCGTCCGTGGGACTAGCGGGAGGGGGCGGACAGATACGCAGTATTTT. It specifies CSVRGTSGRGRTDTQYF.

The table lists this clone with a few counts. The sample carries other DNA sequences with the same CDR3. The rearrangement uses TRBV29-1 and TRBJ2-3, with 11 bases matching TRBD1. Germline CDR1 reads SQVTM; CDR2 reads ANQGSEA. The ends lost 6 bases at V and 5 bases at J; junction bases unmatched: 4. The CDR3 is made up of 13 amino acids. The CDR3 here is CSVEGQGGDTQYF. CDR3 bases: TGCAGCGTGGAGGGACAGGGGGGAGATACGCAGTATTTT.

This clone was seen at least ten times. V is TRBV5-4 and J is TRBJ2-3; TRBD2 agrees at 8 bases. CDR1 and CDR2 (germline): SGHNT, YYREEE (reference sequence). The CDR3 is 16 amino acids. V dropped 4 bases and J dropped 0; count of bases not matched to a gene: 7. The CDR3 DNA sequence: TGTGCCAGCAGCGATGGGACTAGAGCCAGCACAGATACGCAGTATTTT. This encodes CASSDGTRASTDTQYF.